The entry below gives a single T cell receptor beta chain sequence along with its context. The data were obtained in a study of blood T cell repertoires in COVID-19. Method: immunoSEQ multiplex PCR; TCRdb's copy keeps in-frame clones and lacks some. The table lists about 150,000 clones, about four fifths of them singletons. The length of the CDR3 is 13 residues. V gave up 7 bases and J gave up 4 bases; unmatched junction bases: 4. The rearrangement joins TRBV12-3 or TRBV12-4 to TRBJ1-2; 9 bases are shared with TRBD1. Sequencing was done on a sample of peripheral blood. The sequence was collected from a human donor with acute or convalescent COVID-19. The donor label of this sample is uncertain. CDR3 nucleotide sequence: TGTGCCAGCACCCGGACAGGGGCCTATGGCTACACCTTC. It encodes CASTRTGAYGYTF.